One sample yielded the 26 T cell receptor beta chains listed below, sequenced in a study of T-cell reconstitution after alpha-beta-depleted transplantation in children. The TCRbeta library was prepared with unique molecular identifiers. Via MiXCR, TCRdb re-called the PCR reads, giving one row per CDR3 protein. The table has 550,000 to 800,000 distinct CDR3 sequences, over 10% seen once. Sequences were derived from PBMCs, sampled before TCRalphabeta/CD19-depleted stem cell transplant. These receptors were taken from a girl aged 2 to 9 with congenital amegakaryocytic thrombocytopenia, due to receive a stem cell transplant.

This rearrangement joins TRBV7-9 to TRBJ1-2, with 7 positions matching TRBD1. The CDR3 extends over 14 amino acids. CDR1 is SEHNR and CDR2 is FQNEAQ in the germline V gene (reference sequence). V gave up 5 bases and J gave up 6 bases; unmatched junction bases: 9. CDR3 amino acids: CASSVSPGQNGYTF. The CDR3 DNA is TGTGCCAGCAGCGTATCACCGGGACAGAATGGCTACACCTTC.

Many counts were recorded for this clonotype. This sequence joins TRBV10-3 and TRBJ2-3; 8 bases align to TRBD2. The CDR3 consists of 13 residues. Germline CDR1 and CDR2: ENHRY and SYGVKD. V lost 6 bases and J lost 1; bases outside the gene matches: 0. The CDR3 nucleotides are TGTGCCATCAGGACTAGCGGCACAGATACGCAGTATTTT. Protein sequence: CAIRTSGTDTQYF.

This clonotype was seen at least ten times. The chain has TRBV20-1 and TRBJ1-5; D might be TRBD1 (5 bases). CDR3 length: 13 amino acids. Per germline, CDR1 DFQATT and CDR2 SNEGSKA (reference sequence). The V gene lost 2 bases and the J gene lost 1 base, with 6 bases spanning the gap. Written as DNA, the CDR3 is TGCAGTGCTAGACAGGGCAGCAATCAGCCCCAGCATTTT. Residues: CSARQGSNQPQHF.

In its sample, this clonotype was seen a few times. The V and J genes are TRBV3-1 and TRBJ1-2; maybe TRBD1 (5 bases). CDR1 and CDR2 from the germline V gene are LGHDT and YNNKEL (reference sequence). The germline V and J ends were trimmed by 0 bases and 5 bases, with 13 bases remaining between them. The CDR3 spans 15 residues. CDR3 loop: CASSQETGTVYGYTF. DNA of the CDR3: TGTGCCAGCAGCCAAGAAACCGGGACTGTATATGGCTACACCTTC.

This sequence joins TRBV5-1 and TRBJ1-6, with a weak D call TRBD1 (5 bases). Germline V gene lookup returns CDR1 SGHRS and CDR2 YFSETQ. The length of the CDR3 is 17 residues. The V gene lost 0 bases and the J gene lost 0 bases, with 10 bases spanning the gap. CDR3 sequence reads: CASSLDPDSSYNSPLHF. CDR3 nucleotide sequence: TGCGCCAGCAGCTTGGACCCCGACAGCTCCTATAATTCACCCCTCCACTTT.

Many counts were recorded for this clonotype. The chain has TRBV12-5 and TRBJ2-4; tentatively, D is TRBD1 (6 bases). The length of the CDR3 is 17 residues. V dropped 0 bases and J dropped 6 bases, with 18 bases sitting between them. The germline gives CDR1 LGHNT, CDR2 FRNRAP. The CDR3 region is CASGLVLNREESNIQYF. CDR3 DNA sequence: TGTGCTAGTGGTTTGGTACTCAACAGGGAAGAATCAAACATTCAGTACTTC.

Only a few counts were recorded for this clonotype. This chain connects TRBV2 to TRBJ2-5; no definite D call. Germline lookup yields CDR1 SNHLY and CDR2 FYNNEI. The CDR3 has 13 amino acids. Trimming took 8 bases from V and 4 from J, leaving 14 bases between them. DNA of the CDR3: TGTGCCAGCGCTATAGGGAAATTAGAGACCCAGTACTTC. Its translation: CASAIGKLETQYF.

The chain links TRBV10-3 to TRBJ2-2; D is perhaps TRBD1 (5 bases). In germline, CDR1 is ENHRY, CDR2 SYGVKD. The ends were cut back, 2 bases at V and 4 bases at J, with 11 bases in the middle. The CDR3 is made up of 15 amino acids. DNA of the CDR3: TGTGCCATCAGTGAGGAGGACACGGGCACCGGGGAGCTGTTTTTT. The encoded protein is CAISEEDTGTGELFF.

Only a few counts were recorded for this clonotype. V is TRBV6-1 and J is TRBJ2-7; no definite D call. V dropped 6 bases and J dropped 0 bases, with 15 bases sitting between them. CDR1 and CDR2 from the germline V gene are MNHNS and SASEGT. The CDR3 totals 15 residues. The CDR3 region has the DNA TGTGCCAGCAGACCCGCACCGCCGAGCTCCTACGAGCAGTACTTC. Its protein product is CASRPAPPSSYEQYF.

This clonotype has more than one count but fewer than ten. The chain recombines TRBV20-1 with TRBJ2-1; D possibly corresponds to TRBD2 (6 bases). This CDR3 comprises 13 residues. Trimming removed 1 base at V and 8 bases at J, with 12 bases between. Per the germline V gene, CDR1 is DFQATT and CDR2 is SNEGSKA (reference sequence). The CDR3 nucleotides are TGCAGTGCTAGAGGGACTAAGCGACATGAGCAGTTCTTC. Its protein is CSARGTKRHEQFF.

The genes are TRBV12-3 or TRBV12-4 and TRBJ2-2, with 8 bases identical to TRBD2. The J segment lost 5 bases and the V segment lost 6 bases, leaving 5 bases of the junction unmatched. This CDR3 is built from 14 residues. CDR3 protein: CASSFSGETGELFF. The CDR3 nucleotides read TGTGCCAGCAGCTTTAGCGGGGAGACCGGGGAGCTGTTTTTT.

In its sample, this clonotype was seen many times. The chain carries TRBV7-9 and TRBJ2-7; TRBD1 matches 8 bases. V was pared by 5 bases and J by 5 bases, with 8 bases of the junction left unmatched. CDR1 is SEHNR, CDR2 FQNEAQ, per germline (reference sequence). The CDR3 length is 14 residues. In DNA form, the CDR3 reads TGTGCCAGCAGCCGTACGGACAGGGTGAACGAGCAGTACTTC. Translated: CASSRTDRVNEQYF.

The genes are TRBV27 and TRBJ2-7, with 7 bases lining up with TRBD1. Germline V gives CDR1 MNHEY, CDR2 SMNVEV (reference sequence). There are 16 residues in the CDR3. V trimming: 5 bases; J trimming: 2 bases; junction bases outside the gene matches: 12. The CDR3: CASSLHRQGIPYEQYF. The CDR3 DNA is TGTGCCAGCAGTCTACACCGACAGGGTATCCCCTACGAGCAGTACTTC.

The sample holds many counts of this clonotype. The genes are TRBV29-1 and TRBJ2-1; TRBD2 matches 8 bases. CDR3 length: 12 amino acids. The V gene end was trimmed by 8 bases and the J gene end by 4 bases; junction bases not matched to a gene: 4. Looked up from germline, CDR1 is SQVTM and CDR2 is ANQGSEA. In DNA, the CDR3 is TGCAGCCGGGAGGGCCCTTACAATGAGCAGTTCTTC. Encoded protein: CSREGPYNEQFF.

This chain joins TRBV30 and TRBJ2-1; 7 positions agree with TRBD2. This CDR3 has 13 amino acids. V lost 7 bases and J lost 2; bases outside the gene matches: 5. The V gene's germline CDR1 is GTSNPN and CDR2 SVGIG (reference sequence). Written as DNA, the CDR3 is TGTGCCTCCACTAGCGTTACCTACAATGAGCAGTTCTTC. It is translated as CASTSVTYNEQFF. Full variable domain (remainder filled in from reference TRBV30 and TRBJ2-1): SQTIHQWPATLVQPVGSPLSLECTVEGTSNPNLYWYRQAAGRGLQLLFYSVGIGQISSEVPQNLSASRPQDRQFILSSKKLLLSDSGFYLCASTSVTYNEQFFGPGTRLTVL.

The V gene is TRBV20-1, the J gene TRBJ2-4; no clear D. This CDR3 is built from 14 residues. The germline CDR1 and CDR2 sequences are DFQATT and SNEGSKA (reference sequence). Trimming shortened V by 3 bases and J by 1 base, and 10 bases separated the two germline ends. The DNA for the CDR3 is TGCAGTGCTAGCCTAGTTGAGGCCAAAAACATTCAGTACTTC. Translating it yields CSASLVEAKNIQYF.

The CDR3 DNA reads TGTGCCAGCAGCCAAGATCGGGGTCTGACCACTGAAGCTTTCTTT. The encoded protein is CASSQDRGLTTEAFF. The chain uses TRBV14 and TRBJ1-1; D is undetermined. The CDR3 extends over 15 amino acids. CDR1 is SGHDN and CDR2 is FVKESK in the germline V gene. The V end was cut by 0 bases, the J end by 4 bases, with 12 bases between.

This clonotype has at least ten counts. The chain employs TRBV7-2 and TRBJ2-3; D perhaps matches TRBD2 (5 bases). Germline CDR1 is SGHTA and CDR2 is FQGNSA. The CDR3 is 16 amino acids. Between the trimmed V and J ends, which lost 0 bases and 5 bases, there was a span of 15 bases. The CDR3 bases are TGTGCCAGCAGCTTAGCGCGCAGCGGAGGCCAAGATACGCAGTATTTT. It encodes CASSLARSGGQDTQYF.

In its sample, this clonotype was seen a few times. The V gene is TRBV4-2, the J gene TRBJ2-1; D not resolved. Trimming shortened V by 1 base and J by 8 bases, and 21 bases separated the two germline ends. This CDR3 comprises 17 residues. Germline lookup yields CDR1 LGHNA and CDR2 YNFKEQ. For the CDR3, the DNA is TGTGCCAGCAGCCAAGTTCCCGAAGGAGTGGTGAGTGATGAGCAGTTCTTC. This translates into CASSQVPEGVVSDEQFF.

V gene TRBV29-1 combines with J gene TRBJ2-5; D gene unclear. Trimming shortened V by 6 bases and J by 4 bases, and 9 bases separated the two germline ends. The CDR3 is 11 amino acids. CDR1 is SQVTM, CDR2 ANQGSEA, per germline. CDR3 sequence (DNA): TGCAGCGTCACACTGGTAGAGACCCAGTACTTC. Amino acid sequence: CSVTLVETQYF.

This clonotype was counted only a few times. The CDR3 DNA is TGTGCCAGTAGTCTCAGGCCGGAAGATACGCAGTATTTT. It yields the protein CASSLRPEDTQYF. The V gene is TRBV19, the J gene TRBJ2-3; D uncertain. The V gene's germline CDR1 is LNHDA and CDR2 SQIVND (reference sequence). The CDR3 consists of 13 residues. Trimming removed 5 bases from V and 5 bases from J, with 11 bases in between.

This clonotype was seen many times. The chain is built from TRBV10-3 and TRBJ2-2, with D possibly being TRBD2 (5 bases). Trimming took off 11 bases at V and 6 bases at J, with 10 bases between the two ends. Germline loops: CDR1 ENHRY, CDR2 SYGVKD. The length of the CDR3 is 11 residues. CDR3: CAPQRAGELFF. The CDR3 bases are TGTGCCCCGCAGAGGGCCGGGGAGCTGTTTTTT.

This clonotype was found a few times. This chain joins TRBV12-5 and TRBJ2-3; D is unclear. Trimming cost V 3 bases and J 6 bases, with 16 bases left between them. The CDR3 contains 15 residues. CDR1 and CDR2 from the germline V gene are LGHNT and FRNRAP. CDR3 residues: CASGFRVTRSDTQYF. The CDR3 nucleotides read TGTGCTAGTGGTTTTCGGGTGACGCGGTCGGATACGCAGTATTTT.

The sample holds many counts of this clonotype. The chain employs TRBV5-1 and TRBJ2-1; no reliable D call. V lost 0 bases and J 0 bases, leaving 16 bases between the germline ends. The CDR3 consists of 18 residues. In germline, CDR1 is SGHRS, CDR2 YFSETQ. The chain's CDR3 is CASSLVRIRRSSYNEQFF. In nucleotides, the CDR3 is TGCGCCAGCAGCTTGGTACGGATTAGGCGGAGCTCCTACAATGAGCAGTTCTTC.

The chain carries TRBV10-3 and TRBJ2-4, with 7 bases matching TRBD2. Germline CDR1 reads ENHRY; CDR2 reads SYGVKD. Trimming took 3 bases from V and 5 from J; bases not matched to a gene: 10. The CDR3 has 16 amino acids. The CDR3 DNA sequence: TGTGCCATCAGTGAAGGCCTAGCGGAGGCCCAAAACATTCAGTACTTC. This translates into CAISEGLAEAQNIQYF.

This clonotype was recorded many times. The chain combines TRBV5-1 with TRBJ2-1; unclear D gene. The CDR3 sequence is 12 residues long. Trimming removed 3 bases at V and 7 bases at J, with 8 bases between. Germline lookup yields CDR1 SGHRS and CDR2 YFSETQ. The CDR3, as DNA: TGCGCCAGCAGCTCAGGAAGGAATGAGCAGTTCTTC. Amino acid sequence: CASSSGRNEQFF.